This section outlines one TCR beta chain sequence together with its context. The antigen is unknown. V lost 4 bases to trimming and J lost 4 bases, with 20 bases between them. Germline V gene lookup returns CDR1 SGHAT and CDR2 FQNNGV. This CDR3 has 16 residues. This entry comes from a study of T cell responses to AZD1222 COVID-19 vaccine. Study results and caveats: Just 5 or 6 AZD1222 recipients tested seropositive at baseline. The donor cohort was predominantly white British with a female majority, and clonal diversity may have been underestimated. In all cases, repertoires were sampled only after the peak T cell response.

This table comes from immunoSEQ multiplex PCR, and its TCRdb copy is limited to in-frame clones, with some not included. This table has roughly 120,000 clones, 88% appearing once. The chain has TRBV11-2 and TRBJ2-7, with D unresolved. The source of this sequence is an adult in good health. The source was peripheral blood, collected on day 0 of MenACWY control vaccination. The CDR3 coding sequence is TGTGCCAGCAGCTCCCGCCGCCCAGGCCATATTTACGAGCAGTACTTC. It yields the protein CASSSRRPGHIYEQYF.